One and the same sample provided the 16 T cell receptor beta chains below, sequenced in a study of chemoradiotherapy in HPV16-positive cancers. The assay was immunoSEQ multiplex PCR, and TCRdb's table has in-frame clones only and misses some. The sample shows 9,500 to 15,000 clones, about three quarters of them seen only once. The biological material was taken from a patient who underwent chemoradiotherapy. These receptors all stem from a human donor with HPV-associated anogenital cancer.

In this sample, this clone turned up once. V is TRBV10-3 and J is TRBJ2-5, with 8 bases lining up with TRBD2. This CDR3 has 14 residues. Trimming took 3 bases from V and 3 from J; bases not matched to a gene: 3. Germline-derived CDR1 and CDR2 are ENHRY and SYGVKD. As DNA, the CDR3 is TGTGCCATCAGTGACGGGACTAGAGAAGAGACCCAGTACTTC. The encoded protein is CAISDGTREETQYF.

The V call is TRBV14, the J call TRBJ2-7; D might be TRBD2 (5 bases). The ends were cut back, 1 base at V and 2 bases at J, with 12 bases in the middle. CDR1 and CDR2 (germline): SGHDN, FVKESK. This CDR3 is 15 amino acids long. This chain's CDR3 is CASSQVGVPAYEQYF. The CDR3 DNA reads as TGTGCCAGCAGCCAAGTCGGGGTCCCCGCCTACGAGCAGTACTTC.

This chain connects TRBV6-1 to TRBJ1-4; TRBD1 is a possible D gene (5 bases). CDR1 is MNHNS, CDR2 SASEGT, per germline. This CDR3 comprises 19 residues. Trimming took off 1 base at V and 3 bases at J, with 21 bases between the two ends. The CDR3 loop is CASSEGPWALGGPNEKLFF. CDR3 nucleotide sequence: TGTGCCAGCAGTGAAGGTCCTTGGGCCTTGGGGGGTCCTAATGAAAAACTGTTTTTT.

The chain combines TRBV15 with TRBJ1-5; D is possibly TRBD1 (6 bases). Per the germline V gene, CDR1 is LNHNV and CDR2 is YYDKDF (reference sequence). V was shortened by 0 bases and J by 1 base, with 13 bases between the two germline ends. This CDR3 comprises 17 residues. The CDR3 loop is CATSRDTGGKSNQPQHF. DNA of the CDR3: TGTGCCACCAGCAGAGATACTGGGGGCAAGAGCAATCAGCCCCAGCATTTT.

The chain employs TRBV7-2 and TRBJ2-5; 9 bases align to TRBD1. Unmatched junction bases numbered 2, after V lost 5 bases and J lost 4 bases. The CDR3 consists of 13 residues. Germline CDR1 is SGHTA and CDR2 is FQGNSA. CDR3 sequence: CASSRDRVETQYF. The CDR3 nucleotides read TGTGCCAGCAGCCGGGACAGGGTAGAGACCCAGTACTTC.

CDR3 DNA: TGTGCCAGCAGTACCGGGACAGGGTTCTACGAGCAGTACTTC. It encodes CASSTGTGFYEQYF. The chain is built from TRBV6-5 and TRBJ2-7, with 9 bases matching TRBD1. Germline CDR1 reads MNHEY; CDR2 reads SVGAGI. J was trimmed by 3 bases and V by 5 bases; bases with no gene match: 5. The CDR3 is 14 residues long.

The chain combines TRBV12-5 with TRBJ2-6; 8 bases fit TRBD1. The V gene end was trimmed by 0 bases and the J gene end by 4 bases; junction bases not matched to a gene: 2. The CDR3 is 16 amino acids. Germline loops: CDR1 LGHNT, CDR2 FRNRAP. The CDR3 DNA reads as TGTGCTAGTGGTTTGGTGACAGGGGTCGGGGCCAACGTCCTGACTTTC. Translated, it gives CASGLVTGVGANVLTF.

V usage is TRBV5-5 and J usage is TRBJ2-7; D perhaps matches TRBD2 (5 bases). This CDR3 contains 16 residues. Germline CDR1 and CDR2: SGHKS and YYEKEE (reference sequence). Trimming removed 1 base from V and 2 bases from J, with 16 bases in between. DNA for the CDR3: TGTGCCAGCAGCTTGACCGATGGGAGTGGGGCCTACGAGCAGTACTTC. It codes for CASSLTDGSGAYEQYF.

This chain connects TRBV9 to TRBJ2-5; 7 bases fit TRBD2. V trimming: 4 bases; J trimming: 7 bases; junction bases outside the gene matches: 10. This CDR3 region has 14 residues. Germline CDR1 reads SGDLS; CDR2 reads YYNGEE. The CDR3 region is CASSSGIRGGTQYF. Written as DNA, the CDR3 is TGTGCCAGCAGCTCCGGGATCCGCGGGGGGACCCAGTACTTC.

The rearrangement uses TRBV19 and TRBJ2-4; D may be TRBD1 or TRBD2 (5 bases each). CDR1 is LNHDA, CDR2 SQIVND, per germline (reference sequence). The CDR3 runs 14 residues. The germline V and J ends were trimmed by 1 base and 1 base, with 5 bases remaining between them. CDR3 region: CASSIGGAKNIQYF. The CDR3 nucleotides are TGTGCCAGTAGTATAGGGGGGGCCAAAAACATTCAGTACTTC.

V and J are TRBV4-1 and TRBJ2-7, with a weak D call TRBD2 (5 bases). V was cut by 3 bases and J by 3 bases, with 21 bases left in between. The CDR3 spans 17 residues. Germline CDR1 is MGHRA and CDR2 is YSYEKL. The CDR3 DNA follows: TGCGCCAGCAGCCAGACGCCGGACTCTATGGGCGTCTACGAGCAGTACTTC. Residues: CASSQTPDSMGVYEQYF.

The chain has TRBV5-1 and TRBJ1-1; 7 bases agree with TRBD1. V was pared by 3 bases and J by 0 bases, with 11 bases of the junction left unmatched. The germline CDR1 and CDR2 sequences are SGHRS and YFSETQ. This CDR3 region has 17 residues. CDR3 coding DNA: TGCGCCAGCAGCTCGATGACAGGGAAGGTTATGAACACTGAAGCTTTCTTT. Protein: CASSSMTGKVMNTEAFF.

The chain combines TRBV5-4 with TRBJ2-3; TRBD2 matches at 8 bases. CDR3 length: 15 residues. J was trimmed by 4 bases and V by 4 bases; bases with no gene match: 8. Looked up from germline, CDR1 is SGHNT and CDR2 is YYREEE (reference sequence). The CDR3: CASSPGGAGADTQYF. The CDR3 DNA is TGTGCCAGCAGCCCCGGGGGGGCGGGGGCAGATACGCAGTATTTT.

This clone was counted only a few times. The chain couples TRBV7-9 to TRBJ1-2; D remains ambiguous. The V end lost 1 base, the J end lost 4 bases, and 19 bases lay between the germline ends. The CDR3 runs 17 residues. CDR1 and CDR2 from the germline V gene are SEHNR and FQNEAQ (reference sequence). Here the CDR3 DNA reads TGTGCCAGCAGCTTAGGTACGACTACAGCCGGTTTCTATGGCTACACCTTC. It specifies CASSLGTTTAGFYGYTF.

V usage is TRBV30 and J usage is TRBJ2-7, with 10 nucleotides matching TRBD1. The trim removed 8 bases at V and 6 bases at J, leaving 7 bases unmatched. Germline CDR1 reads GTSNPN; CDR2 reads SVGIG (reference sequence). This CDR3 region has 12 residues. Written as DNA, the CDR3 is TGTGCCAGGGGACAGGGGACTCGCGAGCAGTACTTC. It yields the protein CARGQGTREQYF.

V is TRBV10-2 and J is TRBJ2-2; the match to TRBD2 covers 12 bases. Trimming at V came to 5 bases and at J to 5 bases, leaving 6 bases not matched to a gene. Per the germline V gene, CDR1 is WSHSY and CDR2 is SAAADI. The CDR3 has 16 amino acids. The CDR3 here is CASSLTSGGWTGELFF. In DNA form, the CDR3 reads TGCGCCAGCAGTCTAACTAGCGGGGGGTGGACCGGGGAGCTGTTTTTT.